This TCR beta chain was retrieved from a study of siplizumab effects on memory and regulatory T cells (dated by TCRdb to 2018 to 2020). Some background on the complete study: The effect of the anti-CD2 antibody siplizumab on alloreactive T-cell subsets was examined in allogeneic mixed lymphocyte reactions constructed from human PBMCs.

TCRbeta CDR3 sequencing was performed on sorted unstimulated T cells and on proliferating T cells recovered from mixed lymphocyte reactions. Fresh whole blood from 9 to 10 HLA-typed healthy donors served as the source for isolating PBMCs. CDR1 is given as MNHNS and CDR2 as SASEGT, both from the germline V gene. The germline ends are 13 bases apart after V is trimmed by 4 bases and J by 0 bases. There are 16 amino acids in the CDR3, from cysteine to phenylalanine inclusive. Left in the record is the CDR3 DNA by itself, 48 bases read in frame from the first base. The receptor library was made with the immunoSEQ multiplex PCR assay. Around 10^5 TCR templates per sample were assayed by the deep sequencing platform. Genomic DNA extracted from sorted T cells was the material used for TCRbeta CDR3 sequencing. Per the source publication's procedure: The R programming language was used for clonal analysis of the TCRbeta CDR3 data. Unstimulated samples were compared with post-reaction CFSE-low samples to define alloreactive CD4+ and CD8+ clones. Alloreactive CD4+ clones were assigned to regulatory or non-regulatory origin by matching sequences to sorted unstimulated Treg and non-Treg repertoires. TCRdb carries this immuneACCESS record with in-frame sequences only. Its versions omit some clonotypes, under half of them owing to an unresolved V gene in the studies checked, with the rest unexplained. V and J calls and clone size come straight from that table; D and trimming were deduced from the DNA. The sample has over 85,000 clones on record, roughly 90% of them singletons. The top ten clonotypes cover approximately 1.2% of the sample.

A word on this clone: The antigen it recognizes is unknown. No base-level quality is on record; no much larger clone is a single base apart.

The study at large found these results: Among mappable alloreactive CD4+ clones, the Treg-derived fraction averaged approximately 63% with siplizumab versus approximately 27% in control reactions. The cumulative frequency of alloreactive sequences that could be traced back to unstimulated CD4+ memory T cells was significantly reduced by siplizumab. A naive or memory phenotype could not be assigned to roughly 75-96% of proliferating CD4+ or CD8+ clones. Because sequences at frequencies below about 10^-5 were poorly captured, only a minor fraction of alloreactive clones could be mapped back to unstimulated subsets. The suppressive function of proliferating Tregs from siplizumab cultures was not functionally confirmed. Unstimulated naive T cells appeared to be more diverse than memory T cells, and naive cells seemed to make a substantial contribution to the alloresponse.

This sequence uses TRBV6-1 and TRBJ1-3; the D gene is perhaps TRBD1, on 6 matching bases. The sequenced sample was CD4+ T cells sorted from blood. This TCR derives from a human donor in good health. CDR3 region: CASSGGTLGSGNTIYF. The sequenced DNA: TGTGCCAGCAGTGGAGGGACATTGGGCTCTGGAAACACCATATATTTT.